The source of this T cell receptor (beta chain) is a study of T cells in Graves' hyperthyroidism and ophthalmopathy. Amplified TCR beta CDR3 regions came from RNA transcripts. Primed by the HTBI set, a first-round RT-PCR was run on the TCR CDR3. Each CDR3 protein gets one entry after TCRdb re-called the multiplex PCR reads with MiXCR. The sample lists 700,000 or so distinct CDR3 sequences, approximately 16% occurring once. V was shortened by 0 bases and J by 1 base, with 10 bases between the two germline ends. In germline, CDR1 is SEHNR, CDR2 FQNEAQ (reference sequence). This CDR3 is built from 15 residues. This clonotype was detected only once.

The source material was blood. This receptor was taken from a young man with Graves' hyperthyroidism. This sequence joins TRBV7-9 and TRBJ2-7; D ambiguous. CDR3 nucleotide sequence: TGTGCCAGCAGCTTAGCTACTACCGATTCCTACGAGCAGTACTTC. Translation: CASSLATTDSYEQYF.